The 10 T cell receptor beta chains presented below share a single source sample, sequenced in a study of molecular identifiers for immune sequencing clone quantification. TCRdb re-called the PCR reads with MiXCR, one entry per CDR3 protein. Seen here are 400,000 to 600,000 distinct CDR3 sequences, 20% to 25% observed once, and the top ten hold about 0.8%. Sequenced input: naive CD8+ T cells from blood, with Jurkat cell RNA spiked in. Subset indicated: FACS-sorted CD8+CD4-CCR7+CD45RA+ naive T cells. These receptors came from a human donor in good health. Some libraries in this study had Jurkat cell RNA spiked in.

This clonotype was counted at least ten times. The chain recombines TRBV11-2 with TRBJ2-1, with D unclear. V was pared by 5 bases and J by 2 bases, with 13 bases between. The CDR3 contains 15 residues. CDR1 is SGHAT and CDR2 is FQNNGV in the germline V gene. CDR3 sequence reads: CASSLTRSPYNEQFF. The CDR3 region has the DNA TGTGCCAGCAGCCTGACCCGTAGCCCCTACAATGAGCAGTTCTTC.

This clonotype showed up many times. The chain joins TRBV6-4 to TRBJ2-1; tentative D call: TRBD1 (5 bases). V was clipped by 1 base and J by 9 bases, with 10 bases between them. The CDR3 runs to 13 residues. The germline V gene has CDR1 MRHNA and CDR2 SNTAGT. CDR3 residues: CASSDLGVSEQFF. As DNA, the CDR3 is TGTGCCAGCAGTGACTTAGGGGTTAGTGAGCAGTTCTTC.

Ten or more counts support this clonotype. The chain is built from TRBV7-9 and TRBJ2-3; 12 bases agree with TRBD2. J was trimmed by 5 bases and V by 5 bases; bases with no gene match: 8. The CDR3 length is 16 residues. Germline V lookup: CDR1 SEHNR, CDR2 FQNEAQ (reference sequence). The CDR3 is CASSPRLAGVEDTQYF. As DNA, the CDR3 is TGTGCCAGCAGCCCGAGACTAGCGGGAGTGGAAGATACGCAGTATTTT.

There are a few counts of this clonotype. This chain joins TRBV5-5 and TRBJ2-1, with 8 nucleotides matching TRBD2. Germline V gene data show CDR1 as SGHKS and CDR2 as YYEKEE (reference sequence). The CDR3 totals 14 residues. V lost 4 bases and J lost 3; bases outside the gene matches: 3. This CDR3 is CASSPGLVYNEQFF. For the CDR3, the DNA is TGTGCCAGCAGCCCGGGACTAGTCTACAATGAGCAGTTCTTC.

The J gene is TRBJ1-3, the V gene TRBV3-1; a possible D gene is TRBD1 (5 bases). V dropped 0 bases and J dropped 0 bases, with 18 bases sitting between them. Looked up from germline, CDR1 is LGHDT and CDR2 is YNNKEL (reference sequence). This CDR3 region has 19 residues. CDR3 DNA sequence: TGTGCCAGCAGCCAAGATGCCGCCAGGGAGGGCACCTCTGGAAACACCATATATTTT. It yields the protein CASSQDAAREGTSGNTIYF.

As for this clonotype: With a much larger clone just one base away, this may be a read error. This chain links TRBV5-1 with TRBJ1-1, with a weak D call TRBD1 (5 bases). From germline, CDR1 is SGHRS and CDR2 YFSETQ. The CDR3 covers 15 residues. The DNA for the CDR3 is TGCGCCAGCAGCTTGTCCCAGGGAGCGGTCACTGAAGCTTCCTTT. This gives the protein CASSLSQGAVTEASF.

Of note for this clonotype: The junction departs from germline at one end; a sequencing error may be responsible. The rearrangement joins TRBV29-1 to TRBJ2-7, with 7 positions matching TRBD2. From germline, CDR1 is SQVTM and CDR2 ANQGSEA. The CDR3 spans 11 residues. This CDR3 reads CSAEIRGEQCF. CDR3 nucleotide sequence: TGCAGCGCTGAAATTCGGGGGGAGCAGTGCTTC.

The V gene is TRBV6-2 or TRBV6-3, the J gene TRBJ2-3; 7 nucleotides align to TRBD1. This CDR3 comprises 15 residues. Germline V gene data show CDR1 as MNHEY and CDR2 as SVGEGT. V lost 5 bases, J lost 1 base, and 6 bases stayed unmatched. As DNA, the CDR3 is TGTGCCAGCAGTGGGACAGCGGCCGGCACAGATACGCAGTATTTT. Its protein product is CASSGTAAGTDTQYF.

This clonotype was counted between two and nine times. The chain combines TRBV2 with TRBJ1-5, with D unclear. This CDR3 contains 14 residues. Trimming cost V 8 bases and J 2 bases, with 13 bases left between them. CDR1 and CDR2 from the germline V gene are SNHLY and FYNNEI. CDR3 DNA sequence: TGTGCCAGCGGGCCATTAGGTGGCAATCAGCCCCAGCATTTT. Amino acid sequence: CASGPLGGNQPQHF.

This clonotype came up many times. The chain is built from TRBV11-2 and TRBJ2-6; TRBD1 is a possible D gene (6 bases). The CDR3 runs to 17 residues. Germline CDR1 is SGHAT and CDR2 is FQNNGV. The V end was cut by 1 base, the J end by 1 base, with 11 bases between. The CDR3 nucleotides read TGTGCCAGCAGCTTAGTGACAGGACTGTCTGGGGCCAACGTCCTGACTTTC. It translates to CASSLVTGLSGANVLTF.